The 14 T cell receptor beta chains presented below share a single source sample, sequenced in a study of blood T cell repertoires in COVID-19. Measured with immunoSEQ multiplex PCR; TCRdb has only the in-frame clones, and not every one. Among about 200,000 clones listed, about four fifths were seen once. Source material: peripheral blood. All receptors come from a man aged 55 to 70 with acute or convalescent COVID-19.

This clone was observed a handful of times. The chain has TRBV5-1 and TRBJ2-1; 9 nucleotides line up with TRBD2. This CDR3 is 16 amino acids long. The J segment lost 4 bases and the V segment lost 0 bases, leaving 5 bases of the junction unmatched. CDR1 and CDR2 from the germline V gene are SGHRS and YFSETQ. The CDR3 spells CASSLGASGVYNEQFF. Written as DNA, the CDR3 is TGCGCCAGCAGCTTGGGGGCTAGCGGGGTATACAATGAGCAGTTCTTC.

This clone was seen just once. The chain carries TRBV10-3 and TRBJ2-2; 11 bases fit TRBD1. CDR3 length: 17 amino acids. CDR1 and CDR2 (germline): ENHRY, SYGVKD. Trimming at V came to 2 bases and at J to 7 bases, leaving 9 bases not matched to a gene. The CDR3 DNA sequence: TGTGCCATCAGTGAGCAGGACAGGGGGCGCGGTGTCGGGGAGCTGTTTTTT. As protein: CAISEQDRGRGVGELFF.

This clone was counted between two and nine times. The rearrangement joins TRBV25-1 to TRBJ1-1; TRBD1 matches 9 bases. The CDR3 covers 14 residues. From germline, CDR1 is MGHDK and CDR2 SYGVNS. Trimming took 6 bases from V and 5 from J; bases not matched to a gene: 7. CDR3 sequence reads: CASRSQGAATEAFF. DNA of the CDR3: TGTGCCAGCAGATCACAGGGGGCTGCGACTGAAGCTTTCTTT.

The chain recombines TRBV11-2 with TRBJ2-7; tentative D call: TRBD1 (6 bases). The V gene lost 3 bases and the J gene lost 7 bases, with 10 bases spanning the gap. The CDR3 has 12 amino acids. The V gene's germline CDR1 is SGHAT and CDR2 FQNNGV. The CDR3 DNA sequence: TGTGCCAGCAGCTTGGGACACATGGAGCAGTACTTC. Amino acids: CASSLGHMEQYF.

On this clone: This CDR3 is also generated by other DNA sequences in the sample. The gene calls are TRBV6-2 or TRBV6-3 and TRBJ2-1; no definite D call. Germline CDR1 reads MNHEY; CDR2 reads SVGEGT. The CDR3 is 15 residues long. Trimming removed 3 bases from V and 2 bases from J, with 11 bases in between. CDR3 DNA: TGTGCCAGCAGTTATGGGTCGGGTACCTACAATGAGCAGTTCTTC. This sequence encodes CASSYGSGTYNEQFF.

A few counts support this clone. The chain links TRBV9 to TRBJ2-3; D is unresolved. This CDR3 comprises 13 residues. Germline CDR1 reads SGDLS; CDR2 reads YYNGEE. The V gene lost 0 bases and the J gene lost 2 bases, with 4 bases spanning the gap. CDR3 loop: CASSVDNTDTQYF. The CDR3 coding sequence is TGTGCCAGCAGCGTAGACAACACAGATACGCAGTATTTT.

The chain links TRBV7-3 to TRBJ2-7; 8 nucleotides match TRBD1. The germline CDR1 and CDR2 sequences are SGHTA and FQGTGA. V shed 4 bases and J 3 bases; nucleotides not matched to a gene: 8. This CDR3 region has 15 residues. The CDR3 nucleotides are TGTGCCAGCAGCTCAAACAGGGGGACCAACTACGAGCAGTACTTC. It yields the protein CASSSNRGTNYEQYF.

The genes are TRBV11-2 and TRBJ2-7; D not resolved. CDR3 size: 13 residues. Germline V gene data show CDR1 as SGHAT and CDR2 as FQNNGV. Trimming took 1 base from V and 4 from J, leaving 8 bases between them. DNA for the CDR3: TGTGCCAGCAGCTTAGGCCAGACTTACGAGCAGTACTTC. This translates into CASSLGQTYEQYF.

The V call is TRBV28, the J call TRBJ1-6, with a weak D call TRBD1 (6 bases). Germline V CDR1 and CDR2: MDHEN, SYDVKM. V was shortened by 4 bases and J by 3 bases, with 10 bases between the two germline ends. The CDR3 consists of 15 residues. CDR3 DNA sequence: TGTGCCAGCAGTTCTCCAGGGGTCTATAATTCACCCCTCCACTTT. It encodes CASSSPGVYNSPLHF.

V gene TRBV6-5 combines with J gene TRBJ2-7; 8 bases line up with TRBD2. The CDR3 loop spans 12 amino acids. Germline trimming cut 8 bases from V and 3 bases from J; bases unmatched to any gene: 3. The germline gives CDR1 MNHEY, CDR2 SVGAGI. The CDR3 loop is CASVSGGYEQYF. The DNA of the CDR3 is TGTGCCAGCGTCAGCGGGGGCTACGAGCAGTACTTC.

V is TRBV18 and J is TRBJ2-6; 8 bases fit TRBD1. The CDR3 has 18 amino acids. Looked up from germline, CDR1 is KGHSH and CDR2 is LQKENI. V trimming: 3 bases; J trimming: 0 bases; junction bases outside the gene matches: 7. The DNA for the CDR3 is TGTGCCAGCTCACCCCCGGGACAGGAGATCTCTGGGGCCAACGTCCTGACTTTC. Encoded protein: CASSPPGQEISGANVLTF. Looking up the rest from reference TRBV18 and TRBJ2-6 gives the full variable domain: NAGVMQNPRHLVRRRGQEARLRCSPMKGHSHVYWYRQLPEEGLKFMVYLQKENIIDESGMPKERFSAEFPKEGPSILRIQQVVRGDSAAYFCASSPPGQEISGANVLTFGAGSRLTVL.

Comment on this clone: One end of the junction fails to match germline, which may point to a read error. The chain uses TRBV19 and TRBJ2-7; D is ambiguous. The length of the CDR3 is 10 residues. Germline CDR1 reads LNHDA; CDR2 reads SQIVND (reference sequence). The CDR3: CACRSYEQYF. DNA of the CDR3: TGTGCCTGTAGGAGCTACGAGCAGTACTTC. Variable domain in full (rest from reference TRBV19 and TRBJ2-7): DGGITQSPKYLFRKEGQNVTLSCEQNLNHDAMYWYRQDPGQGLRLIYYSQIVNDFQKGDIAEGYSVSREKKESFPLTVTSAQKNPTAFYLCACRSYEQYFGPGTRLTVT.

The V call is TRBV5-5, the J call TRBJ1-1; no firm D call. Between the trimmed V and J ends, which lost 0 bases and 5 bases, there was a span of 14 bases. The CDR3 contains 15 residues. In germline, CDR1 is SGHKS, CDR2 YYEKEE (reference sequence). This CDR3 reads CASSLGTGRRTEAFF. The DNA of the CDR3 is TGTGCCAGCAGCTTGGGGACGGGAAGGAGGACTGAAGCTTTCTTT.

This chain joins TRBV7-3 and TRBJ2-1, with 9 bases lining up with TRBD2. CDR1 is SGHTA and CDR2 is FQGTGA in the germline V gene. Losses at the gene ends were 0 bases for V and 5 bases for J; bases not matched to a gene: 8. The CDR3 runs to 17 residues. CDR3 bases: TGTGCCAGCAGCTTAACTCACTCGCGACTAGCGGACAATGAGCAGTTCTTC. This codes for CASSLTHSRLADNEQFF.